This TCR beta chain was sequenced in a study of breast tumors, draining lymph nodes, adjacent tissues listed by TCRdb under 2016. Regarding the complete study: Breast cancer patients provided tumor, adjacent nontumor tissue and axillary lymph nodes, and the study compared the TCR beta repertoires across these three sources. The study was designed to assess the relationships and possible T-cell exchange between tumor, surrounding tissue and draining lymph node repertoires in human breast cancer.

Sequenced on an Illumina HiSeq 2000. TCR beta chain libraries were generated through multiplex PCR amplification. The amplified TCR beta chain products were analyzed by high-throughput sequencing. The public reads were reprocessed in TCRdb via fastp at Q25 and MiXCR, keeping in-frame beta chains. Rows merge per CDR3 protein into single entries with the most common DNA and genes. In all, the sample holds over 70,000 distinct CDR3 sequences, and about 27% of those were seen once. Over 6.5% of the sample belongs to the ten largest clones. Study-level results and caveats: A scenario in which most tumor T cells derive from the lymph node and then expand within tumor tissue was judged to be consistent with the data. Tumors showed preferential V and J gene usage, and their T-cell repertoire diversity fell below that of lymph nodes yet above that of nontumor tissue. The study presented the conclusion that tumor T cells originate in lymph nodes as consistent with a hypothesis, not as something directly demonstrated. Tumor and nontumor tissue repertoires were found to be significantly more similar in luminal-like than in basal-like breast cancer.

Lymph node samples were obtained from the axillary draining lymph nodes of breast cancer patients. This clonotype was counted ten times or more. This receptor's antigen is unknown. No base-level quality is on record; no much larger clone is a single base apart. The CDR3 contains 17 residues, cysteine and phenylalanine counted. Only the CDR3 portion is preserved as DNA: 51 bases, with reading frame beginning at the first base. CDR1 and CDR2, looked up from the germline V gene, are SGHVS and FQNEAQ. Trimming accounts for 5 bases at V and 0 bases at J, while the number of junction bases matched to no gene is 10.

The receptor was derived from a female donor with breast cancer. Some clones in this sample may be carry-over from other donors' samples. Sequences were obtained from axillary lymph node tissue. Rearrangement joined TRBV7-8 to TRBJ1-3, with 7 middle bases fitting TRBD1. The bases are TGTGCCAGCAGCCTTGGGAGGGGGCGATACTCTGGAAACACCATATATTTT. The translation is CASSLGRGRYSGNTIYF.